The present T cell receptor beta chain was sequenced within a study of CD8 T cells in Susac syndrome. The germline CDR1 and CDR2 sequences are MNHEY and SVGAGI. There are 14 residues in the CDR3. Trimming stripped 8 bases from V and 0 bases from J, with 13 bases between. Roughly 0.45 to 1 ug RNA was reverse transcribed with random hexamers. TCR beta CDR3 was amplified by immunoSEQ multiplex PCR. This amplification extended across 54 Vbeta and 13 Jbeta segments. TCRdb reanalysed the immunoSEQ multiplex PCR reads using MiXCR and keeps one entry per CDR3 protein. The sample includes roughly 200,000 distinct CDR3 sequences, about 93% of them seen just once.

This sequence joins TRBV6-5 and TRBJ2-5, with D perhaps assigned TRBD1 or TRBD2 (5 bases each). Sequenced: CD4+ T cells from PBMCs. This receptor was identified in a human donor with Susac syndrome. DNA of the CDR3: TGTGCCAGCCGGTCTACGGGGCACCAAGAGACCCAGTACTTC. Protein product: CASRSTGHQETQYF.